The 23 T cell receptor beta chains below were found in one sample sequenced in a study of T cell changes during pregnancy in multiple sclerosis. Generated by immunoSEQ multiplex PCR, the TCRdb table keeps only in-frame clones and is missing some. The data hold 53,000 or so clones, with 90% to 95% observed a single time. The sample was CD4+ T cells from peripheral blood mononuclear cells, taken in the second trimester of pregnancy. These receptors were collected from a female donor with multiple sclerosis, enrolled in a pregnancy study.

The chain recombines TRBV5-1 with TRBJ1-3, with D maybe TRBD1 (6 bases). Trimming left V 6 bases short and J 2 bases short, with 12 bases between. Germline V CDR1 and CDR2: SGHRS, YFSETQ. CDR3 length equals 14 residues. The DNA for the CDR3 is TGCGCCAGCACCCCGGGACAACCTGGAAACACCATATATTTT. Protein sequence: CASTPGQPGNTIYF.

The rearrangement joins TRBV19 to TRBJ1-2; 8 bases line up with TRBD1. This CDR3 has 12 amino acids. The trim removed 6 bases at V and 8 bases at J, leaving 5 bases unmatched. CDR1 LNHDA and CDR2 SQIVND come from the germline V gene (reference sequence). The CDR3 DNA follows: TGTGCCAGTAGCGAACAGGGGGGCGGCTACACCTTC. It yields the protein CASSEQGGGYTF.

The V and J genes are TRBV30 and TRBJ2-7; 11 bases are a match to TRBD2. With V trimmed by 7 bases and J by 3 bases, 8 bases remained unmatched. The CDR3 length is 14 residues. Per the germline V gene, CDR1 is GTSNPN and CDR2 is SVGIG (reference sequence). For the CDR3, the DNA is TGTGCCTCGTCCACTCTAGCGGGGGGCTACGAGCAGTACTTC. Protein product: CASSTLAGGYEQYF.

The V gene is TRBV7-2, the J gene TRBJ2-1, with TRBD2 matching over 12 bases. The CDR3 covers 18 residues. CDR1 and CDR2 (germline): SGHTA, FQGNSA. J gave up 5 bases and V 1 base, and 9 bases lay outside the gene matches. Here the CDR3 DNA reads TGTGCCAGCAGCTTAGGACTAGCGGGGGCCCGGTTGAACAATGAGCAGTTCTTC. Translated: CASSLGLAGARLNNEQFF.

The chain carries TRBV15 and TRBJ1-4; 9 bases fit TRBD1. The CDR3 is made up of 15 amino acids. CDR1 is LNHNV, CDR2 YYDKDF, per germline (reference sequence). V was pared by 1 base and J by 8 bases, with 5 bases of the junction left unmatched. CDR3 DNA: TGTGCCACCAGCAGAGCGGGACAGGGTGTCGAAAAACTGTTTTTT. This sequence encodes CATSRAGQGVEKLFF.

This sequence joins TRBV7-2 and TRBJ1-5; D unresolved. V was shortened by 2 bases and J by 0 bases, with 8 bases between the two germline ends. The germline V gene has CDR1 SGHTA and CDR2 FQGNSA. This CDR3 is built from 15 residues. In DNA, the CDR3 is TGTGCCAGCAGCTTAAGGCGGAATAGCAATCAGCCCCAGCATTTT. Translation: CASSLRRNSNQPQHF.

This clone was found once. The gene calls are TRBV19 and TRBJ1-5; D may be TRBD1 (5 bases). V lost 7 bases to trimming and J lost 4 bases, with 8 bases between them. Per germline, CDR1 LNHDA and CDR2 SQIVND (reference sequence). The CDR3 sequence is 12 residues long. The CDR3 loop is CASTGGNQPQHF. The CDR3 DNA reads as TGTGCCAGTACCGGGGGGAATCAGCCCCAGCATTTT.

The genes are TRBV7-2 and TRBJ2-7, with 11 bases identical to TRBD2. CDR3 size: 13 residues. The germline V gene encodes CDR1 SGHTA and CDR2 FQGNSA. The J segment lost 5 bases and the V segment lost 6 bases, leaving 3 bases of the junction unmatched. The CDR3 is CASRATSGDEQYF. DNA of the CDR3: TGTGCCAGCAGAGCGACTAGCGGGGACGAGCAGTACTTC.

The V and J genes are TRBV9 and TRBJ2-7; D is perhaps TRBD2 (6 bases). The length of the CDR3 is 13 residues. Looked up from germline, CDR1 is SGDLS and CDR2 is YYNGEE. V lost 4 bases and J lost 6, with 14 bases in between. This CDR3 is CASSFGGVGEQYF. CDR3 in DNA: TGTGCCAGCAGCTTCGGAGGGGTCGGCGAGCAGTACTTC.

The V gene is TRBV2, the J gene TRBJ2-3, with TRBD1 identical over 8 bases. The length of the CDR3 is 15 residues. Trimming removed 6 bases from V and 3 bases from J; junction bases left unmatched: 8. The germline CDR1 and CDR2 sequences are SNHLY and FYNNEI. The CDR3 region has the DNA TGTGCCAGCAGACCGGACAGGGTCAAGACAGATACGCAGTATTTT. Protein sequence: CASRPDRVKTDTQYF.

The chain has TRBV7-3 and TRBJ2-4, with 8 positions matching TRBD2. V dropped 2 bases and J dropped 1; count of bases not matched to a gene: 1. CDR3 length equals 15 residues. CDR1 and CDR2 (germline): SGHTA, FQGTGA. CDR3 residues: CASSLLAGAKNIQYF. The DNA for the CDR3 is TGTGCCAGCAGCTTATTAGCGGGGGCCAAAAACATTCAGTACTTC.

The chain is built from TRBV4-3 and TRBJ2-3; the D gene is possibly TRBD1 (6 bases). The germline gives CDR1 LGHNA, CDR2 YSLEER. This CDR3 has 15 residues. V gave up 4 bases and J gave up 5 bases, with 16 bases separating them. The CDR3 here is CASSPLTGWGDTQYF. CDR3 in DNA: TGCGCCAGCAGCCCCCTGACAGGCTGGGGAGATACGCAGTATTTT.

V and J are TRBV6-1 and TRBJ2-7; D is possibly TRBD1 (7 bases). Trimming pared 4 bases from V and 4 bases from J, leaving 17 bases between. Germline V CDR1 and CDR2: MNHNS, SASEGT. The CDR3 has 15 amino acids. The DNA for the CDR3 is TGTGCCAGCAGTGGTCCCCAGGGGGGCCGATACGAGCAGTACTTC. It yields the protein CASSGPQGGRYEQYF.

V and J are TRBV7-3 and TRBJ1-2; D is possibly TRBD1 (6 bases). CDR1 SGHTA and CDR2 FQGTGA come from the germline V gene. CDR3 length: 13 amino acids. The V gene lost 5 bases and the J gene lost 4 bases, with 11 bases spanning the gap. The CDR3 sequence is CASSPDRIYGYTF. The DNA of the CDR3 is TGTGCCAGCAGCCCCGACAGGATCTATGGCTACACCTTC.

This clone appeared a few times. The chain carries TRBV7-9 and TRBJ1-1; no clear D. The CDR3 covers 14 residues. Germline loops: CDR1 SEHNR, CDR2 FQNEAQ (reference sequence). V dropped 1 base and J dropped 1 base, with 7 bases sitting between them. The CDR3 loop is CASSLGAGNTEAFF. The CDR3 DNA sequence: TGTGCCAGCAGCTTAGGGGCAGGGAACACTGAAGCTTTCTTT.

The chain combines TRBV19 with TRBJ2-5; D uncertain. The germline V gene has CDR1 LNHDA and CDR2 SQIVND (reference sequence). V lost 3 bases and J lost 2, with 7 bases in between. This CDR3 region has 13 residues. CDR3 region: CASSMFRQETQYF. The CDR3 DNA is TGTGCCAGTAGTATGTTCCGGCAAGAGACCCAGTACTTC.

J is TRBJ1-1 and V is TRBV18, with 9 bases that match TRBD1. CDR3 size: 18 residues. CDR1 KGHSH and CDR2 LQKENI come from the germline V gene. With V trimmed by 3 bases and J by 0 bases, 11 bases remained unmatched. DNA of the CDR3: TGTGCCAGCTCACCTTATATCCCACAGGGGGCCTTGAACACTGAAGCTTTCTTT. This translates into CASSPYIPQGALNTEAFF.

CDR3 bases: TGTGCCAGCAGCCCTAGACAGGGGGACGGCGAGCAGTACTTC. It is translated as CASSPRQGDGEQYF. The rearrangement joins TRBV6-6 to TRBJ2-7; TRBD1 matches at 9 bases. Germline-derived CDR1 and CDR2 are MNHNY and SVGAGI (reference sequence). V was pared by 6 bases and J by 6 bases, with 9 bases of the junction left unmatched. This CDR3 spans 14 amino acids.

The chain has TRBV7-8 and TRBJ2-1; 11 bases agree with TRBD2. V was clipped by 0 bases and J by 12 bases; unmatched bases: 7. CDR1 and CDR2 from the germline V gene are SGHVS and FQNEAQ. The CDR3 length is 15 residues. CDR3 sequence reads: CASSLASGGADRQFF. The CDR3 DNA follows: TGTGCCAGCAGCTTAGCTAGCGGGGGGGCGGACAGGCAGTTCTTC.

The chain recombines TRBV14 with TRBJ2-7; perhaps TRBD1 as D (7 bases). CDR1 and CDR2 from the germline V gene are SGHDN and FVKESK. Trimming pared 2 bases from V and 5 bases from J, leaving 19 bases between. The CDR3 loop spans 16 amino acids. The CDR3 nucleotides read TGTGCCAGCAGCCAACGGTTCAGGGGGGTTAGGGACGAGCAGTACTTC. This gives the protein CASSQRFRGVRDEQYF.

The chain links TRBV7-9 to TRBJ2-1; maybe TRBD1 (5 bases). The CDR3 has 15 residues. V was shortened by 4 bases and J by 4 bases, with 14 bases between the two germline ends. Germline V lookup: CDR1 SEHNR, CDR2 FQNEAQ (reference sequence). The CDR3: CASSSPDRFYNEQFF. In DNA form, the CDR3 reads TGTGCCAGCAGCTCCCCCGACAGATTTTACAATGAGCAGTTCTTC.

CDR3 protein: CASSRTGGRPTDTQYF. For the CDR3, the DNA is TGTGCCAGCAGCCGCACAGGGGGGAGGCCCACAGATACGCAGTATTTT. The rearrangement links TRBV7-9 to TRBJ2-3; 8 positions match TRBD1. Germline V gene sequence: CDR1 SEHNR, CDR2 FQNEAQ (reference sequence). The CDR3 is 16 amino acids. J was trimmed by 2 bases and V by 5 bases; bases with no gene match: 9. The whole variable domain, remainder taken from reference TRBV7-9 and TRBJ2-3, is DTGVSQNPRHKITKRGQNVTFRCDPISEHNRLYWYRQTLGQGPEFLTYFQNEAQLEKSRLLSDRFSAERPKGSFSTLEIQRTEQGDSAMYLCASSRTGGRPTDTQYFGPGTRLTVL.

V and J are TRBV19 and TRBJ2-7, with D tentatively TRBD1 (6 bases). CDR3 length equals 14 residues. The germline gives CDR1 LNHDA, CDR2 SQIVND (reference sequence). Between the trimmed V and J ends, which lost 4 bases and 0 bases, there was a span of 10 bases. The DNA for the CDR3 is TGTGCCAGTAGTAGGACAGCCAGCTCCTACGAGCAGTACTTC. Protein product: CASSRTASSYEQYF.